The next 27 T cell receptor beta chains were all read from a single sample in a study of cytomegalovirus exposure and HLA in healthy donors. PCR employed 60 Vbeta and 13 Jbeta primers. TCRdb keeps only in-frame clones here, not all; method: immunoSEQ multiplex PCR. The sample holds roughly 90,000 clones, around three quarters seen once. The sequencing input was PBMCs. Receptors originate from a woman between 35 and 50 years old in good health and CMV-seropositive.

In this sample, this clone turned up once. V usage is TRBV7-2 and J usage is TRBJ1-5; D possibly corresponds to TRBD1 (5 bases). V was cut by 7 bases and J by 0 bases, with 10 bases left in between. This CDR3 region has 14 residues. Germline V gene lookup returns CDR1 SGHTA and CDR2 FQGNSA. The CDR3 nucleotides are TGTGCCAGCAACCCCAGGGATAGCAATCAGCCCCAGCATTTT. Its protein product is CASNPRDSNQPQHF. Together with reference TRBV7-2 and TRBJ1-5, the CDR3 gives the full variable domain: GAGVSQSPSNKVTEKGKDVELRCDPISGHTALYWYRQSLGQGLEFLIYFQGNSAPDKSGLPSDRFSAERTGGSVSTLTIQRTQQEDSAVYLCASNPRDSNQPQHFGDGTRLSIL.

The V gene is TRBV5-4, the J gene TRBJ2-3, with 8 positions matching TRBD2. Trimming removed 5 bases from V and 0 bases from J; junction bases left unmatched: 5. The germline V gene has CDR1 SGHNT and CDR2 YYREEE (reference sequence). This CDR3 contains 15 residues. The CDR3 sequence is CASRRRLASTDTQYF. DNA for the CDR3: TGTGCCAGCAGGCGGCGACTAGCGAGCACAGATACGCAGTATTTT.

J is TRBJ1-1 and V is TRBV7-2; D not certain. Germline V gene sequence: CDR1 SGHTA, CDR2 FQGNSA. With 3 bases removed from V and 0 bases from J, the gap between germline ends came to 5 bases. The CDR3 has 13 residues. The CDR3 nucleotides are TGTGCCAGCAGCTTTTTCTTGAACACTGAAGCTTTCTTT. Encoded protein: CASSFFLNTEAFF.

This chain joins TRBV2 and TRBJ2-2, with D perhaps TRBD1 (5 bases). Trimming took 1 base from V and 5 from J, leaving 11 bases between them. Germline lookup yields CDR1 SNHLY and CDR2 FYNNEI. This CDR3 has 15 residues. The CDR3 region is CASSEVGRATGELFF. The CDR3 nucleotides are TGTGCCAGCAGTGAAGTTGGCAGGGCGACCGGGGAGCTGTTTTTT.

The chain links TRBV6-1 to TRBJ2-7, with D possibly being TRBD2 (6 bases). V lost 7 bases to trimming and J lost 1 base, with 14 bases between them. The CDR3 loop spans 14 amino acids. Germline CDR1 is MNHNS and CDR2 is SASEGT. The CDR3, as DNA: TGTGCCAGCACCAACTTCGGGGGTTCCTACGAGCAGTACTTC. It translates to CASTNFGGSYEQYF.

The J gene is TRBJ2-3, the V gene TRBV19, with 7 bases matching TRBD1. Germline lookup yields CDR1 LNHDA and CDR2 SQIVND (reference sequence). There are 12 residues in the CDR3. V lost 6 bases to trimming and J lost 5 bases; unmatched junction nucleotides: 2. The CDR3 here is CASSRGIDTQYF. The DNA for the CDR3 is TGTGCCAGTAGCAGGGGGATAGATACGCAGTATTTT.

The CDR3 protein is CASSWGQGVHGELFF. The DNA of the CDR3 is TGTGCCAGCAGTTGGGGACAGGGGGTCCACGGGGAGCTGTTTTTT. J is TRBJ2-2 and V is TRBV27; 11 nucleotides agree with TRBD1. Germline lookup yields CDR1 MNHEY and CDR2 SMNVEV (reference sequence). The CDR3 length is 15 residues. With V trimmed by 4 bases and J by 7 bases, 5 bases remained unmatched.

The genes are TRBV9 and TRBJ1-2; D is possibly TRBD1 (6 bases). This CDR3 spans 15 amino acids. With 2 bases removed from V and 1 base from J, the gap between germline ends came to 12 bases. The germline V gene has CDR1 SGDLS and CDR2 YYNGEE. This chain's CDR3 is CASSVAPGVNYGYTF. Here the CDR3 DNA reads TGTGCCAGCAGCGTTGCTCCAGGGGTTAACTATGGCTACACCTTC.

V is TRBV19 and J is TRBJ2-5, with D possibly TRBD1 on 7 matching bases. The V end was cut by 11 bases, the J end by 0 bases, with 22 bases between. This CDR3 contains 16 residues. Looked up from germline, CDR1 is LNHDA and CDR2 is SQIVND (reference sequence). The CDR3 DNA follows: TGTGCCCGGGAGCCGGGACAGATCGAGTACCAAGAGACCCAGTACTTC. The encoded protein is CAREPGQIEYQETQYF.

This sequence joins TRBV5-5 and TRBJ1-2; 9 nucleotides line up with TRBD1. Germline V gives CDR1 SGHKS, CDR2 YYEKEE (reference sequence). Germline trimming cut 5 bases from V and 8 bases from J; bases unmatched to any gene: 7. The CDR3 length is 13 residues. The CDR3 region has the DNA TGTGCCAGCAGGGTCGGGACAGGGCGAGGCTACACCTTC. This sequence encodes CASRVGTGRGYTF.

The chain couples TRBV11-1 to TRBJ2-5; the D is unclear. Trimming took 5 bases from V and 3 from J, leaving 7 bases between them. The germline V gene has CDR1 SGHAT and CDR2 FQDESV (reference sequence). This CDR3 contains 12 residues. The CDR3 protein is CASSPLEETQYF. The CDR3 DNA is TGTGCCAGCAGCCCGCTAGAAGAGACCCAGTACTTC.

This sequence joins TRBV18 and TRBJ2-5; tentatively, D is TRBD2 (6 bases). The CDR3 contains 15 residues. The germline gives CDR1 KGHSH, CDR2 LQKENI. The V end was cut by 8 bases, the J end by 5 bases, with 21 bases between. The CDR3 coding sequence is TGTGCCAGCCGGCCAATGGAGGCCCGGGAGGAGACCCAGTACTTC. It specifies CASRPMEAREETQYF.

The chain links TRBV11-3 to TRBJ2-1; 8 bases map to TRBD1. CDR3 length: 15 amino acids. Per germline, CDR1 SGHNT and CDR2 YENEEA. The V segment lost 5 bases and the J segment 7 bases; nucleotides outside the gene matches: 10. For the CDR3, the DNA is TGTGCCAGCAGCACCAGGACAGGGTTTTCAAATGAGCAGTTCTTC. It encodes CASSTRTGFSNEQFF.

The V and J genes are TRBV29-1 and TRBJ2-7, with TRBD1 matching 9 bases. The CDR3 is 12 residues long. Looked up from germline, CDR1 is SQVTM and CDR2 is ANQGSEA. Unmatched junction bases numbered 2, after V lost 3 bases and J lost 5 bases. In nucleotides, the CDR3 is TGCAGCGTTGAGGACAGGGGCCACGAGCAGTACTTC. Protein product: CSVEDRGHEQYF.

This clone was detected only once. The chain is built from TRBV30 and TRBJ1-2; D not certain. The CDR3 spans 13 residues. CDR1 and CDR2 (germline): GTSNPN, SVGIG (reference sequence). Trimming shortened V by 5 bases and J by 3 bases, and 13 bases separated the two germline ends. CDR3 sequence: CAWGVLTDYGYTF. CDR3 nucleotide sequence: TGTGCCTGGGGAGTTCTCACCGACTATGGCTACACCTTC.

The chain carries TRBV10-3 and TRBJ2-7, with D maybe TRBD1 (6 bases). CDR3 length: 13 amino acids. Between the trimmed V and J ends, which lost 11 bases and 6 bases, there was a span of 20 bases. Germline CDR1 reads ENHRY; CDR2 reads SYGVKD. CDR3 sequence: CALKAGALLEQYF. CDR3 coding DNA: TGTGCCCTAAAAGCAGGGGCTCTCCTCGAGCAGTACTTC.

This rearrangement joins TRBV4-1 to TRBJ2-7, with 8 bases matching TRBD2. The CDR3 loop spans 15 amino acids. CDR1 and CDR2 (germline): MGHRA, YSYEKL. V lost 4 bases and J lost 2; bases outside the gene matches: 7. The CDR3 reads CASSPGGGFTYEQYF. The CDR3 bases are TGCGCCAGCAGCCCCGGGGGGGGATTCACCTACGAGCAGTACTTC.

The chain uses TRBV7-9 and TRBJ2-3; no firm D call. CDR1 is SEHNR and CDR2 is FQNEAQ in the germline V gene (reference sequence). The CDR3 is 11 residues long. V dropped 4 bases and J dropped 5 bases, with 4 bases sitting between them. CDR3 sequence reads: CASSSIDTQYF. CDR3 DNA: TGTGCCAGCAGCTCTATAGATACGCAGTATTTT.

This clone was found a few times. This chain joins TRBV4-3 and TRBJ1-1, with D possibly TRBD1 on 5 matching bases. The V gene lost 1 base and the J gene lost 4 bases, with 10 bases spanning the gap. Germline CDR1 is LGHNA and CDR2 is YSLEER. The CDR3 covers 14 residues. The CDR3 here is CASSQGVQGTEAFF. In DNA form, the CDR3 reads TGCGCCAGCAGCCAAGGGGTTCAGGGCACTGAAGCTTTCTTT.

The CDR3 DNA reads as TGCAGCGTTAAAGCGGGAGGGCCCGCTGAGCAGTTCTTC. Translated, it gives CSVKAGGPAEQFF. J is TRBJ2-1 and V is TRBV29-1, with 10 bases aligning to TRBD2. There are 13 residues in the CDR3. Germline values: CDR1 SQVTM, CDR2 ANQGSEA. Trimming cost V 5 bases and J 9 bases; bases outside gene matches: 7.

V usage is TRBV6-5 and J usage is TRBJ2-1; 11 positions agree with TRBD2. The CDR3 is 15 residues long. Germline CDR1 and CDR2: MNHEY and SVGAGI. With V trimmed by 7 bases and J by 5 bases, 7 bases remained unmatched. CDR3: CASTMTSGDNNEQFF. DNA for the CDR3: TGTGCCAGCACCATGACTAGCGGGGATAACAATGAGCAGTTCTTC.

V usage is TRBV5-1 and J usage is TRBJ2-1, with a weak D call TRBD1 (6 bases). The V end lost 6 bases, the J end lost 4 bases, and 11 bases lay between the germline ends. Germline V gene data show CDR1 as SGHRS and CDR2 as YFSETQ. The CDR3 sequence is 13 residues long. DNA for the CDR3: TGCGCCAGCAAGGGGGAAGGGTACAATGAGCAGTTCTTC. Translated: CASKGEGYNEQFF.

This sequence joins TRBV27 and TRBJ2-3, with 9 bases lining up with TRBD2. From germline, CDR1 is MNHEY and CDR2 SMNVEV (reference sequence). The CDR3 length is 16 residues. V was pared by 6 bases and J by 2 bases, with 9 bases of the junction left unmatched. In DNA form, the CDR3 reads TGTGCCAGCAGGTGGGGGGCGGGAGGGTTCACAGATACGCAGTATTTT. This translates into CASRWGAGGFTDTQYF.

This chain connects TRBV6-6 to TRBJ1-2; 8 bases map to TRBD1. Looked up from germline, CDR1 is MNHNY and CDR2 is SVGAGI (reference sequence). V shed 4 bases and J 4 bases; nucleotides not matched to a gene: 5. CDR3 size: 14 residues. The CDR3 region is CASSWQGASYGYTF. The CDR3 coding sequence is TGTGCCAGCAGTTGGCAGGGGGCTTCCTATGGCTACACCTTC.

The CDR3 loop is CASSLFPGNTGELFF. The CDR3 DNA follows: TGTGCCAGCAGTTTATTTCCGGGGAACACCGGGGAGCTGTTTTTT. V gene TRBV28 combines with J gene TRBJ2-2; D unresolved. V lost 1 base and J 1 base, leaving 7 bases between the germline ends. Germline-derived CDR1 and CDR2 are MDHEN and SYDVKM. The CDR3 extends over 15 amino acids.

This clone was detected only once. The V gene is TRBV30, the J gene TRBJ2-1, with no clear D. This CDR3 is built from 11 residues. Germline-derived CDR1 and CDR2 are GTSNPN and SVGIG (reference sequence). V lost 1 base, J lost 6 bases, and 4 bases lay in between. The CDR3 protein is CAWSGGNEQFF. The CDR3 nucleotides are TGTGCCTGGAGTGGAGGCAATGAGCAGTTCTTC. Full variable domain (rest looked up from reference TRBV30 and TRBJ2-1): SQTIHQWPATLVQPVGSPLSLECTVEGTSNPNLYWYRQAAGRGLQLLFYSVGIGQISSEVPQNLSASRPQDRQFILSSKKLLLSDSGFYLCAWSGGNEQFFGPGTRLTVL.

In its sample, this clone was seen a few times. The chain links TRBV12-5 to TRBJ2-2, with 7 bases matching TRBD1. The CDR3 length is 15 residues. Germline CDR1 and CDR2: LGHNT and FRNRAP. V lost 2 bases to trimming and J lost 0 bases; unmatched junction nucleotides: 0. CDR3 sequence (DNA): TGTGCTAGTGGTTTGACAGGGGCGAACACCGGGGAGCTGTTTTTT. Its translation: CASGLTGANTGELFF.